This T cell receptor beta chain is from a study of T cell responses to AZD1222 COVID-19 vaccine. The wider study: Second-dose groups at about 4 or about 12 weeks were pooled.

This CDR3 contains 17 residues. The ends were cut back, 5 bases at V and 1 base at J, with 20 bases in the middle. Germline lookup yields CDR1 ENHRY and CDR2 SYGVKD. Details on this clone: Its antigen remains unknown.

Findings and limits, study-wide: Vaccine-related CD4 TCRs covered spike, predominating at 160-218 and 743-854.

Method: immunoSEQ multiplex PCR; TCRdb's copy keeps in-frame clones and lacks some. The profile covers about 160,000 clones, with 93% appearing a single time and roughly 1% taken by the ten largest. This TCR was sampled from an adult in good health. The chain combines TRBV10-3 with TRBJ1-1; D gene unclear. Sequences were derived from peripheral blood, sampled on day 0 of AZD1222 vaccination. CDR3 sequence: CAISPQAGGRSNTEAFF. CDR3 in DNA: TGTGCCATCAGTCCGCAGGCCGGCGGCAGGTCGAACACTGAAGCTTTCTTT.